A selection of T cell receptor beta chains follows, all from one sample in a study of blood T cell repertoires in COVID-19. This table comes from immunoSEQ multiplex PCR, and its TCRdb copy is limited to in-frame clones, with some not included. Of under 30,000 clones listed, under 95% were seen once; the top ten hold under 4.5%. Source material: peripheral blood. The receptors come from a woman aged 50 to 65 with active COVID-19. Both conserved end residues are part of each CDR3. D genes are given only for firm matches. Clone size is stated in some rows and not others, as once, few, many or a class when expanded.

v_call: TRBV18; clone_size: -; j_call: TRBJ2-1; d_call: TRBD2; cdr3_aa: CASSAILGLAGGQNEQFF; cdr3_nt: TGTGCCAGCTCAGCCATTCTCGGACTAGCGGGGGGGCAAAATGAGCAGTTCTTC
v_call: TRBV3-1/TRBV3-2; clone_size: -; j_call: TRBJ1-1; d_call: TRBD1; cdr3_aa: CASIPRDSNTEAFF; cdr3_nt: TGTGCCAGCATCCCCCGGGACAGCAACACTGAAGCTTTCTTT
v_call: TRBV6-5; clone_size: -; j_call: TRBJ2-7; d_call: TRBD1; cdr3_aa: CASETGAYEQYF; cdr3_nt: TGTGCCAGCGAGACAGGGGCCTACGAGCAGTACTTC
v_call: TRBV7-9; clone_size: few; j_call: TRBJ1-4; d_call: TRBD1; cdr3_aa: CASSSLDRGYEKLFF; cdr3_nt: TGTGCCAGCAGCTCACTCGACAGGGGATATGAAAAACTGTTTTTT
v_call: TRBV7-8; clone_size: -; j_call: TRBJ2-7; d_call: -; cdr3_aa: CASSLYDRAQGRYEQYF; cdr3_nt: TGTGCCAGCAGCTTATATGATAGAGCTCAAGGGAGGTACGAGCAGTACTTC
v_call: TRBV3-1/TRBV3-2; clone_size: -; j_call: TRBJ1-2; d_call: -; cdr3_aa: CASSQDHATYLTIGYTF; cdr3_nt: TGTGCCAGCAGCCAAGACCACGCTACTTATCTGACTATTGGCTACACCTTC
v_call: TRBV5-6; clone_size: once; j_call: TRBJ2-7; d_call: -; cdr3_aa: CASTSGHLYEQYF; cdr3_nt: TGTGCCAGCACCTCTGGGCACCTCTACGAGCAGTACTTC
v_call: TRBV2; clone_size: -; j_call: TRBJ1-1; d_call: -; cdr3_aa: CASKTGVNTEAFF; cdr3_nt: TGTGCCAGCAAAACGGGGGTGAACACTGAAGCTTTCTTT
v_call: TRBV19; clone_size: -; j_call: TRBJ1-5; d_call: -; cdr3_aa: CASTPGSGPGRSNQPQHF; cdr3_nt: TGTGCCAGTACCCCCGGGTCAGGCCCGGGGAGGAGCAATCAGCCCCAGCATTTT
v_call: TRBV6-6; clone_size: -; j_call: TRBJ2-3; d_call: -; cdr3_aa: CASSYGHSTDTQYF; cdr3_nt: TGTGCCAGCAGTTACGGGCATTCCACAGATACGCAGTATTTT
v_call: TRBV7-9; clone_size: -; j_call: TRBJ1-1; d_call: -; cdr3_aa: CASSREAEAFF; cdr3_nt: TGTGCCAGCAGCCGGGAGGCTGAAGCTTTCTTT
v_call: TRBV7-9; clone_size: -; j_call: TRBJ2-5; d_call: -; cdr3_aa: CASILPSGGGGETQYF; cdr3_nt: TGTGCCAGCATCTTACCGAGTGGAGGGGGCGGGGAGACCCAGTACTTC
v_call: TRBV3-1/TRBV3-2; clone_size: -; j_call: TRBJ2-5; d_call: TRBD2; cdr3_aa: CASSSGFTSGGRETQYF; cdr3_nt: TGTGCCAGCAGCTCAGGGTTCACTAGCGGGGGGCGGGAGACCCAGTACTTC
v_call: TRBV19; clone_size: -; j_call: TRBJ1-1; d_call: -; cdr3_aa: CASSKYTGLNTEAFF; cdr3_nt: TGTGCCAGTAGTAAGTATACAGGGTTGAACACTGAAGCTTTCTTT
v_call: TRBV3-1/TRBV3-2; clone_size: -; j_call: TRBJ2-2; d_call: TRBD1; cdr3_aa: CASSLTGGSNTGELFF; cdr3_nt: TGTGCCAGCAGCCTGACAGGGGGTTCGAACACCGGGGAGCTGTTTTTT
v_call: TRBV2; clone_size: -; j_call: TRBJ2-5; d_call: TRBD1; cdr3_aa: CATAVQGSQETQYF; cdr3_nt: TGTGCCACGGCGGTACAGGGGTCCCAAGAGACCCAGTACTTC
v_call: TRBV5-4; clone_size: -; j_call: TRBJ1-2; d_call: TRBD1; cdr3_aa: CASSPDRGFKYGYTF; cdr3_nt: TGTGCCAGCAGCCCCGACAGGGGGTTTAAGTATGGCTACACCTTC
v_call: TRBV18; clone_size: -; j_call: TRBJ1-5; d_call: -; cdr3_aa: CASSSDIEQPQHF; cdr3_nt: TGTGCCAGCTCGTCCGACATCGAGCAGCCCCAGCATTTT
v_call: TRBV9; clone_size: -; j_call: TRBJ2-5; d_call: TRBD1; cdr3_aa: CASSPRTGTETQYF; cdr3_nt: TGTGCCAGCAGCCCGAGGACAGGGACCGAGACCCAGTACTTC
v_call: TRBV9; clone_size: -; j_call: TRBJ1-3; d_call: -; cdr3_aa: CASSVEPVSSGNTIYF; cdr3_nt: TGTGCCAGCAGCGTAGAACCTGTGAGCTCTGGAAACACCATATATTTT
v_call: TRBV12-3/TRBV12-4; clone_size: -; j_call: TRBJ2-5; d_call: -; cdr3_aa: CASSFSGQETQYF; cdr3_nt: TGTGCCAGCAGTTTTAGCGGCCAAGAGACCCAGTACTTC
v_call: TRBV18; clone_size: -; j_call: TRBJ2-7; d_call: TRBD1; cdr3_aa: CASSPVGVTGGAPYEQYF; cdr3_nt: TGTGCCAGCTCACCGGTCGGGGTGACAGGGGGCGCCCCCTACGAGCAGTACTTC
v_call: TRBV10-2; clone_size: -; j_call: TRBJ2-5; d_call: TRBD2; cdr3_aa: CASSGTSQETQYF; cdr3_nt: TGCGCCAGCAGCGGGACTAGCCAAGAGACCCAGTACTTC
v_call: TRBV2; clone_size: -; j_call: TRBJ2-3; d_call: -; cdr3_aa: CASSVTDTQYF; cdr3_nt: TGTGCCAGCAGCGTGACAGATACGCAGTATTTT
v_call: TRBV25-1; clone_size: -; j_call: TRBJ1-1; d_call: -; cdr3_aa: CASSPPGTTGGTEAFF; cdr3_nt: TGTGCCAGCAGTCCCCCCGGGACAACCGGCGGGACTGAAGCTTTCTTT
v_call: TRBV20-1; clone_size: -; j_call: TRBJ2-3; d_call: -; cdr3_aa: CSASNSRLSTDTQYF; cdr3_nt: TGCAGTGCTAGTAATTCCAGACTCAGCACAGATACGCAGTATTTT
v_call: TRBV28; clone_size: -; j_call: TRBJ2-3; d_call: TRBD2; cdr3_aa: CASSFPPSGTDTDTQYF; cdr3_nt: TGTGCCAGCAGTTTCCCCCCCAGCGGGACGGATACAGATACGCAGTATTTT
v_call: TRBV2; clone_size: -; j_call: TRBJ2-1; d_call: TRBD2; cdr3_aa: CASTGTKDNEQFF; cdr3_nt: TGTGCCAGTACCGGGACTAAAGACAATGAGCAGTTCTTC
v_call: TRBV6-5; clone_size: -; j_call: TRBJ2-3; d_call: TRBD2; cdr3_aa: CASRATSGRADTQYF; cdr3_nt: TGTGCCAGCAGGGCAACTAGCGGGAGGGCCGATACGCAGTATTTT
v_call: TRBV27; clone_size: -; j_call: TRBJ1-1; d_call: -; cdr3_aa: CASSPPSGPEAFF; cdr3_nt: TGTGCCAGCAGTCCCCCCTCAGGGCCCGAAGCTTTCTTT
v_call: TRBV13; clone_size: -; j_call: TRBJ2-5; d_call: TRBD2; cdr3_aa: CASSLLAGGLETQYF; cdr3_nt: TGTGCCAGCAGCTTACTGGCGGGAGGGCTGGAGACCCAGTACTTC
v_call: TRBV5-5; clone_size: -; j_call: TRBJ1-2; d_call: TRBD1; cdr3_aa: CASSLGTGGVPGYTF; cdr3_nt: TGTGCCAGCAGCTTAGGGACAGGGGGCGTCCCTGGCTACACCTTC
v_call: TRBV18; clone_size: -; j_call: TRBJ2-5; d_call: -; cdr3_aa: CASSPPGQETQYF; cdr3_nt: TGTGCCAGCTCACCTCCGGGGCAAGAGACCCAGTACTTC
v_call: TRBV24-1; clone_size: -; j_call: TRBJ1-2; d_call: TRBD1; cdr3_aa: CATSDSGTGGNGYTF; cdr3_nt: TGTGCCACCAGTGATTCCGGGACAGGGGGCAATGGCTACACCTTC
v_call: TRBV9; clone_size: -; j_call: TRBJ2-5; d_call: -; cdr3_aa: CASSSFAGQETQYF; cdr3_nt: TGTGCCAGCAGTTCTTTTGCGGGCCAAGAGACCCAGTACTTC
v_call: TRBV6-4; clone_size: -; j_call: TRBJ2-1; d_call: TRBD2; cdr3_aa: CATGGCIRADDEQFF; cdr3_nt: TGTGCCACCGGGGGGTGTATTAGGGCAGACGATGAGCAGTTCTTC
v_call: TRBV5-1; clone_size: -; j_call: TRBJ1-3; d_call: -; cdr3_aa: CASSLSSGNTIYF; cdr3_nt: TGCGCCAGCAGCTTGTCTAGTGGAAACACCATATATTTT
v_call: TRBV5-4; clone_size: -; j_call: TRBJ2-5; d_call: TRBD2; cdr3_aa: CASSLWAGGSGETQYF; cdr3_nt: TGTGCCAGCAGCTTGTGGGCGGGGGGGTCTGGAGAGACCCAGTACTTC
v_call: TRBV14; clone_size: -; j_call: TRBJ2-1; d_call: TRBD1; cdr3_aa: CASSPSGKGAFYNEQFF; cdr3_nt: TGTGCCAGCAGCCCCAGTGGTAAGGGGGCTTTCTACAATGAGCAGTTCTTC